These 10 T cell receptor beta chains originate from one sample sequenced in a study of CD8+ T cells in alopecia areata. As for treatment: oral pan-JAK inhibitor, 5-10 mg twice daily. Extracted RNA was reverse transcribed, and the resulting cDNA served as sequencing template. Sequenced by immunoSEQ multiplex PCR; TCRdb stores in-frame clones only, minus some. This table holds approximately 280,000 clones, more than 45% found once. The specimen was CD4+ T cells sorted from blood, collected at week 24, from a patient treated with tofacitinib. The receptors shown here come from a human donor with alopecia areata.

V gene TRBV11-2 combines with J gene TRBJ2-7; D remains unclear. Deletions cut 5 bases from V and 4 bases from J, with 15 bases between. The CDR3 runs to 14 residues. CDR1 and CDR2 (germline): SGHAT, FQNNGV. In DNA form, the CDR3 reads TGTGCCAGCAGCCCGCTCCAATTCCAGTACGAGCAGTACTTC. This translates into CASSPLQFQYEQYF.

This clone was counted a single time. The chain joins TRBV11-2 to TRBJ2-1; 8 bases agree with TRBD2. The J segment lost 6 bases and the V segment lost 0 bases, leaving 4 bases of the junction unmatched. The CDR3 is 15 amino acids. Germline V CDR1 and CDR2: SGHAT, FQNNGV. This chain's CDR3 is CASSLEPGGRNEQFF. CDR3 in DNA: TGTGCCAGCAGCTTAGAACCGGGGGGGCGCAATGAGCAGTTCTTC.

Concerning this clone: Distinct nucleotide sequences in the sample also encode this CDR3. The chain has TRBV2 and TRBJ2-5; D is uncertain. The CDR3 consists of 11 residues. Per the germline V gene, CDR1 is SNHLY and CDR2 is FYNNEI. V lost 9 bases and J 0 bases, leaving 5 bases between the germline ends. CDR3 amino acids: CASRYQETQYF. CDR3 DNA: TGTGCCAGTCGGTACCAAGAGACCCAGTACTTC.

This chain connects TRBV4-3 to TRBJ1-1; D not resolved. The CDR3 has 15 amino acids. V was cut by 1 base and J by 0 bases, with 9 bases left in between. Germline V lookup: CDR1 LGHNA, CDR2 YSLEER. CDR3 sequence reads: CASSQVNGMNTEAFF. DNA of the CDR3: TGCGCCAGCAGCCAAGTTAATGGTATGAACACTGAAGCTTTCTTT.

J is TRBJ2-7 and V is TRBV10-3, with 9 bases lining up with TRBD1. The CDR3 loop spans 14 amino acids. Germline V CDR1 and CDR2: ENHRY, SYGVKD. The V gene end was trimmed by 7 bases and the J gene end by 0 bases; junction bases not matched to a gene: 4. The CDR3 loop reads CAIKTGQGSYEQYF. CDR3 coding DNA: TGTGCCATCAAAACGGGACAGGGCTCCTACGAGCAGTACTTC.

The J gene is TRBJ1-5, the V gene TRBV6-5; TRBD1 is a possible D gene (6 bases). The germline gives CDR1 MNHEY, CDR2 SVGAGI. The ends were cut back, 5 bases at V and 6 bases at J, with 14 bases in the middle. The CDR3 consists of 14 residues. The CDR3 bases are TGTGCCAGCAGTGTCGGACAGTCTCGTCAGCCCCAGCATTTT. This sequence encodes CASSVGQSRQPQHF.

The chain recombines TRBV30 with TRBJ1-1; D might be TRBD1 (5 bases). With 0 bases removed from V and 8 bases from J, the gap between germline ends came to 13 bases. The CDR3 is 13 residues long. Germline V gene lookup returns CDR1 GTSNPN and CDR2 SVGIG (reference sequence). The CDR3 here is CAWSVSGGMEAFF. In DNA, the CDR3 is TGTGCCTGGAGTGTATCGGGGGGGATGGAAGCTTTCTTT.

The rearrangement links TRBV10-3 to TRBJ1-5; 7 positions match TRBD1. Germline V gene sequence: CDR1 ENHRY, CDR2 SYGVKD. The CDR3 totals 14 residues. With V trimmed by 6 bases and J by 2 bases, 4 bases remained unmatched. The CDR3 sequence: CAISATGRNQPQHF. The CDR3 nucleotides are TGTGCCATCAGCGCGACAGGGCGCAATCAGCCCCAGCATTTT.

The chain combines TRBV29-1 with TRBJ2-1; a weak D match, TRBD2 (6 bases). Germline V CDR1 and CDR2: SQVTM, ANQGSEA. V was pared by 1 base and J by 8 bases, with 18 bases between. This CDR3 is built from 15 residues. This chain's CDR3 is CSVEGGDWAFDEQFF. The DNA for the CDR3 is TGCAGCGTTGAAGGGGGGGACTGGGCCTTCGATGAGCAGTTCTTC.

On this clone itself: At the DNA level, this CDR3 is encoded by other sequences in the same sample as well. V usage is TRBV4-2 and J usage is TRBJ1-2, with D unresolved. Per the germline V gene, CDR1 is LGHNA and CDR2 is YNFKEQ. This CDR3 has 12 amino acids. V was cut by 1 base and J by 0 bases, with 0 bases left in between. CDR3 protein: CASSQANYGYTF. As DNA, the CDR3 is TGTGCCAGCAGCCAAGCTAACTATGGCTACACCTTC.